A single sample gave rise to the 15 T cell receptor beta chains below, sequenced in a study of cytomegalovirus exposure and HLA in healthy donors. PCR employed 60 Vbeta and 13 Jbeta primers. TCRdb keeps only in-frame clones here, not all; method: immunoSEQ multiplex PCR. The sample holds 150,000 or so clones, about four fifths seen once. Sequenced input: PBMCs. These receptors originate from a man aged 25 to 40 in good health and CMV-seropositive.

In this sample, this clone turned up a few times. Other DNA sequences within the sample encode an identical CDR3. The chain employs TRBV6-5 and TRBJ2-1; TRBD1 aligns across 7 bases. The V gene's germline CDR1 is MNHEY and CDR2 SVGAGI. Trimming cost V 1 base and J 7 bases; bases outside gene matches: 4. The CDR3 contains 14 residues. The CDR3 coding sequence is TGTGCCAGCAGTTACTTGGGGACAGTTAATGAGCAGTTCTTC. Amino acids: CASSYLGTVNEQFF.

The chain employs TRBV10-3 and TRBJ2-2; D is perhaps TRBD2 (7 bases). CDR1 ENHRY and CDR2 SYGVKD come from the germline V gene. The CDR3 has 15 residues. Deletions cut 0 bases from V and 4 bases from J, with 9 bases between. DNA for the CDR3: TGTGCCATCAGTGAGTCCGCGGGGGCCACCGGGGAGCTGTTTTTT. Its translation: CAISESAGATGELFF.

The chain recombines TRBV13 with TRBJ2-3; 8 bases agree with TRBD1. J was trimmed by 4 bases and V by 5 bases; bases with no gene match: 5. CDR3 length: 14 amino acids. Germline lookup yields CDR1 PRHDT and CDR2 FYEKMQ (reference sequence). The CDR3 sequence is CASSAQGAADTQYF. The CDR3 nucleotides are TGTGCCAGCAGCGCCCAGGGGGCTGCAGATACGCAGTATTTT.

This rearrangement joins TRBV4-1 to TRBJ2-7; 10 bases are shared with TRBD2. Germline V CDR1 and CDR2: MGHRA, YSYEKL. The CDR3 sequence is 16 residues long. V was clipped by 2 bases and J by 3 bases; unmatched bases: 7. Written as DNA, the CDR3 is TGCGCCAGCAGCCAACGTCTCCTAGCGGGGGTCTACGAGCAGTACTTC. This codes for CASSQRLLAGVYEQYF.

V usage is TRBV10-3 and J usage is TRBJ1-5; D not resolved. Trimming left V 3 bases short and J 7 bases short, with 10 bases between. Germline CDR1 ENHRY, CDR2 SYGVKD. The CDR3 extends over 13 amino acids. CDR3 nucleotide sequence: TGTGCCATCAGTGACTCGATTGGCCAGCCCCAGCATTTT. It yields the protein CAISDSIGQPQHF.

A word on this clone: Additional DNA sequences in this sample encode the identical CDR3. This chain links TRBV11-2 with TRBJ1-2; D gene uncertain. V was clipped by 3 bases and J by 4 bases, with 9 bases between them. Germline V lookup: CDR1 SGHAT, CDR2 FQNNGV. The CDR3 is made up of 13 amino acids. CDR3 bases: TGTGCCAGCAGCTTGGGCCAGAGCTATGGCTACACCTTC. It specifies CASSLGQSYGYTF.

The chain joins TRBV30 to TRBJ1-2; the match to TRBD1 covers 9 bases. The CDR3 has 15 amino acids. Trimming took 3 bases from V and 2 from J; bases not matched to a gene: 7. Per the germline V gene, CDR1 is GTSNPN and CDR2 is SVGIG (reference sequence). CDR3 amino acids: CAWSGQGWQNYGYTF. In nucleotides, the CDR3 is TGTGCCTGGAGCGGACAGGGGTGGCAAAACTATGGCTACACCTTC.

The chain joins TRBV7-2 to TRBJ2-7, with 8 bases identical to TRBD2. The germline CDR1 and CDR2 sequences are SGHTA and FQGNSA. V shed 5 bases, J shed 3 bases, and the junction held 6 bases outside the gene matches. The CDR3 is made up of 14 amino acids. The CDR3 spells CASSRGGPLYEQYF. The CDR3 DNA follows: TGTGCCAGCAGCCGGGGGGGGCCCCTCTACGAGCAGTACTTC.

The chain combines TRBV5-6 with TRBJ1-2; no definite D call. The CDR3 consists of 14 residues. From germline, CDR1 is SGHDT and CDR2 YYEEEE. Trimming stripped 0 bases from V and 3 bases from J, with 9 bases between. CDR3 in DNA: TGTGCCAGCAGCTTGGTACCCGGTGACTATGGCTACACCTTC. Translated: CASSLVPGDYGYTF.

V is TRBV7-9 and J is TRBJ1-4; unclear D gene. This CDR3 region has 14 residues. The V gene lost 0 bases and the J gene lost 7 bases, with 9 bases spanning the gap. Germline assignment: CDR1 SEHNR and CDR2 FQNEAQ (reference sequence). CDR3 DNA: TGTGCCAGCAGCTTAGCTGGAGGTCTTGAAAAACTGTTTTTT. This codes for CASSLAGGLEKLFF.

This chain's CDR3 is CASSLVSGGSSYEQYF. The CDR3 region has the DNA TGTGCCAGCAGCTTAGTGAGCGGGGGATCTTCCTACGAGCAGTACTTC. The gene calls are TRBV7-2 and TRBJ2-7, with 8 bases fitting TRBD2. This CDR3 is 16 amino acids long. The ends lost 1 base at V and 1 base at J; junction bases unmatched: 6. Germline-derived CDR1 and CDR2 are SGHTA and FQGNSA.

The genes are TRBV14 and TRBJ1-6, with D possibly being TRBD1 (5 bases). The CDR3 sequence is 13 residues long. The V gene lost 1 base and the J gene lost 10 bases, with 8 bases spanning the gap. CDR1 is SGHDN and CDR2 is FVKESK in the germline V gene. The CDR3 sequence is CASSQAGFSPLHF. The CDR3 region has the DNA TGTGCCAGCAGCCAAGCAGGGTTCTCACCCCTCCACTTT. Based on the CDR3 plus reference TRBV14 and TRBJ1-6, the full variable domain is EAGVTQFPSHSVIEKGQTVTLRCDPISGHDNLYWYRRVMGKEIKFLLHFVKESKQDESGMPNNRFLAERTGGTYSTLKVQPAELEDSGVYFCASSQAGFSPLHFGNGTRLTVT.

The chain uses TRBV19 and TRBJ2-3, with 7 positions matching TRBD2. With 3 bases clipped from V and 0 bases from J, the junction kept 6 bases outside the gene matches. This CDR3 contains 16 residues. Looked up from germline, CDR1 is LNHDA and CDR2 is SQIVND (reference sequence). This CDR3 is CASSIRRGVSTDTQYF. The CDR3 DNA reads as TGTGCCAGTAGTATTCGACGGGGGGTGAGCACAGATACGCAGTATTTT.

This chain uses TRBV28 with TRBJ1-2, with 9 nucleotides matching TRBD1. With 5 bases clipped from V and 8 bases from J, the junction kept 9 bases outside the gene matches. Germline assignment: CDR1 MDHEN and CDR2 SYDVKM. The CDR3 totals 14 residues. The CDR3 DNA reads TGTGCCAGCAGTCCGACGGGACAGGGCGGCGGCTACACCTTC. Translated, it gives CASSPTGQGGGYTF.

This clone is a singleton in its sample. The chain recombines TRBV15 with TRBJ2-1; TRBD2 is a possible D gene (5 bases). CDR1 LNHNV and CDR2 YYDKDF come from the germline V gene (reference sequence). Trimming left V 6 bases short and J 0 bases short, with 12 bases between. This CDR3 region has 15 residues. The CDR3: CATRAGLGSYNEQFF. The CDR3, as DNA: TGTGCCACCAGGGCGGGCTTGGGCTCCTACAATGAGCAGTTCTTC.